This T cell receptor beta chain was captured by sequencing in a study of immune characterization of retroperitoneal liposarcoma. The CDR3 loop spans 11 amino acids. CDR1 is SGHTA and CDR2 is FQGNSA in the germline V gene. Trimming stripped 3 bases from V and 8 bases from J, with 6 bases between. TCRdb independently ran MiXCR on the PCR reads; one entry per CDR3 protein. Found here are 6,500 to 8,000 distinct CDR3 sequences, roughly 28% of them singletons; the top ten hold about 44%. Sequences were obtained from blood. The chain links TRBV7-2 to TRBJ2-3; a weak D match, TRBD2 (6 bases). The source is a male donor with retroperitoneal liposarcoma. The CDR3 loop is CASSLGGTQYF. The DNA of the CDR3 is TGTGCCAGCAGCTTGGGAGGTACGCAGTATTTT.